The 5 T cell receptor beta chains below were found in one sample sequenced in a study of T cell responses to AZD1222 COVID-19 vaccine. The protocol was immunoSEQ multiplex PCR, while the TCRdb copy is restricted to in-frame clones and leaves out a portion. The sample holds about 92,000 clones; roughly 90% are singletons and the top ten take under 30%. This specimen was peripheral blood, taken on day 0 of AZD1222 vaccination. These receptors all stem from an adult in good health.

On this clone itself: Additional DNA sequences in this sample encode the identical CDR3. This chain connects TRBV5-4 to TRBJ1-6; tentative D call: TRBD1 (5 bases). The CDR3 loop spans 13 amino acids. The V gene lost 4 bases and the J gene lost 10 bases, with 12 bases spanning the gap. Germline V CDR1 and CDR2: SGHNT, YYREEE (reference sequence). CDR3 bases: TGTGCCAGCAGCCCGGGGGGGGACTCACCCCTCCACTTT. The encoded protein is CASSPGGDSPLHF.

This clone has just a few counts. This chain links TRBV9 with TRBJ2-3, with D tentatively TRBD2 (6 bases). The CDR3 is 14 residues long. Germline CDR1 reads SGDLS; CDR2 reads YYNGEE. The V gene lost 4 bases and the J gene lost 2 bases, with 11 bases spanning the gap. CDR3 amino acids: CASSHRDSTDTQYF. The CDR3 nucleotides are TGTGCCAGCAGCCACCGGGACTCCACAGATACGCAGTATTTT.

The chain links TRBV11-2 to TRBJ2-7; 8 bases are a match to TRBD2. Germline V gene data show CDR1 as SGHAT and CDR2 as FQNNGV. The CDR3 covers 19 residues. J lost 0 bases, V lost 5 bases, and 18 bases had no gene match. In DNA, the CDR3 is TGTGCCAGCAGCATAAGAGCGGGAGTGACCCCCCAATACTCCTACGAGCAGTACTTC. Translation gives CASSIRAGVTPQYSYEQYF. Variable domain in full (rest from reference TRBV11-2 and TRBJ2-7): EAGVAQSPRYKIIEKRQSVAFWCNPISGHATLYWYQQILGQGPKLLIQFQNNGVVDDSQLPKDRFSAERLKGVDSTLKIQPAKLEDSAVYLCASSIRAGVTPQYSYEQYFGPGTRLTVT.

As DNA, the CDR3 is TGTGCCAGCAGTGAAACGACAGTTGGCCCACCCCTCCACTTT. Residues: CASSETTVGPPLHF. The chain combines TRBV6-1 with TRBJ1-6; D may be TRBD1 (5 bases). The germline CDR1 and CDR2 sequences are MNHNS and SASEGT. The CDR3 is made up of 14 amino acids. V was pared by 2 bases and J by 11 bases, with 13 bases between.

The chain couples TRBV28 to TRBJ2-7, with TRBD2 as a possible D gene (6 bases). The V gene lost 7 bases and the J gene lost 3 bases, with 13 bases spanning the gap. From germline, CDR1 is MDHEN and CDR2 SYDVKM. The CDR3 contains 13 residues. The CDR3 nucleotides read TGTGCCAGCACTCGGACGGGAGACTACGAGCAGTACTTC. Residues: CASTRTGDYEQYF.